This T cell receptor beta chain was documented in a study of blood T cell repertoires in COVID-19. About the research overall: Whether acute or convalescent, the COVID-19 samples came from the United States, Italy and Spain. PBMCs, B-cell-depleted T cells, or T cells were the source of the cDNA or gDNA that made up the material.

In the source study's methods: Nucleated cell counts were estimated from reference gene primer amplification. Repertoires were generated with immunoSEQ multiplex PCR, while TCRdb's copy carries only in-frame clones and drops some. That table supplies the V and J calls and clone size; D and trimming were determined from the DNA. The sample yields about 200,000 clones, approximately 90% seen once. The CDR3 has 13 amino acids. Unmatched junction bases numbered 1, after V lost 5 bases and J lost 2 bases. The germline V gene has CDR1 MNHEY and CDR2 SVGAGI. The chain is built from TRBV6-5 and TRBJ2-7, with 9 bases lining up with TRBD1. The clonotype was recovered from a woman in her thirties or forties with acute or convalescent COVID-19. Sequencing was performed on peripheral blood. In nucleotides, the CDR3 is TGTGCCAGCAGTCGGACAGGGGCCTACGAGCAGTACGTC. Translation: CASSRTGAYEQYV.